This TCR beta chain came from a study of chemoradiotherapy in HPV16-positive cancers. From germline, CDR1 is GTSNPN and CDR2 SVGIG (reference sequence). Trimming shortened V by 1 base and J by 6 bases, and 10 bases separated the two germline ends. This CDR3 has 12 residues. Profiling relied on immunoSEQ multiplex PCR, and the TCRdb table lists in-frame clones only, not all of them. The data hold 40,000 or so clones, with 65% to 80% observed a single time. Sequenced material: blood, taken from a patient who underwent chemoradiotherapy. The chain combines TRBV30 with TRBJ2-7, with a tentative D call TRBD1 (5 bases). The receptor was isolated from a human donor with HPV-associated anogenital cancer. CDR3 coding DNA: TGTGCCTGGAGTGACAGGCATCCCGAGCAGTACTTC. Translation: CAWSDRHPEQYF. The full variable domain, completed using reference TRBV30 and TRBJ2-7, is SQTIHQWPATLVQPVGSPLSLECTVEGTSNPNLYWYRQAAGRGLQLLFYSVGIGQISSEVPQNLSASRPQDRQFILSSKKLLLSDSGFYLCAWSDRHPEQYFGPGTRLTVT.